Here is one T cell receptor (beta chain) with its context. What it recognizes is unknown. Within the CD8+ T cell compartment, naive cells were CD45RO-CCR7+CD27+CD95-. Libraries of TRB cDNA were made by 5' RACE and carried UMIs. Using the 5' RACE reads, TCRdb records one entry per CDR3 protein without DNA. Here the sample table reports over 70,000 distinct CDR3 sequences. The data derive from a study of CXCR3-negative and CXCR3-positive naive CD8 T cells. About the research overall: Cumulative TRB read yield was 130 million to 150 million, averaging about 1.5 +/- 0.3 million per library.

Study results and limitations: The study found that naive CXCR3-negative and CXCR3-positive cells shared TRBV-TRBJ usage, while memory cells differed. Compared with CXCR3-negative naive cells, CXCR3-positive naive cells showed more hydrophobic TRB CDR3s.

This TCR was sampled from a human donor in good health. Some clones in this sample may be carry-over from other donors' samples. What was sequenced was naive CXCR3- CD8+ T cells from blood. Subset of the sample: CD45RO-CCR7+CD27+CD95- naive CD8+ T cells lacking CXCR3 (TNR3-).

The CDR3 loop is CASSGTSGYTSPYEQYF. The V call is TRBV2, the J call TRBJ2-7; the D gene TCRdb calls, TRBD2, cannot be checked with no DNA. Germline V gives CDR1 SNHLY, CDR2 FYNNEI. The CDR3 is 17 residues long. The entire variable domain, with the rest obtained from reference TRBV2 and TRBJ2-7, is as follows: EPEVTQTPSHQVTQMGQEVILRCVPISNHLYFYWYRQILGQKVEFLVSFYNNEISEKSEIFDDQFSVERPDGSNFTLKIRSTKLEDSAMYFCASSGTSGYTSPYEQYFGPGTRLTVT.